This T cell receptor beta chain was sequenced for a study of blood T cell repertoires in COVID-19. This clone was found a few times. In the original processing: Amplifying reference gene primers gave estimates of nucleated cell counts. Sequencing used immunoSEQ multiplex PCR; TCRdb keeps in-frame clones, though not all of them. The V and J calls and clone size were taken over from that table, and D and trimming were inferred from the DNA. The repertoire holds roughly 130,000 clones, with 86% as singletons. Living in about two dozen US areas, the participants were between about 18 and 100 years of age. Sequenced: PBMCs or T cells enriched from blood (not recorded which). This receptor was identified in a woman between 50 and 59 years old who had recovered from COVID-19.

This chain's CDR3 is CASSPRGGRGWEKLFF. CDR3 nucleotides: TGTGCCAGCAGCCCGCGGGGTGGCAGGGGGTGGGAAAAACTGTTTTTT. V and J are TRBV11-2 and TRBJ1-4; the match to TRBD1 covers 7 bases. This CDR3 comprises 16 residues. The germline V gene encodes CDR1 SGHAT and CDR2 FQNNGV. Trimming took 5 bases from V and 8 from J; bases not matched to a gene: 14.